This note documents a single T cell receptor beta chain sequence. The sample comes from a study of blood T cell repertoires in COVID-19. Study background: Acute and convalescent COVID-19 specimens originated in the United States, Italy and Spain. Nucleic acid was either cDNA or gDNA, and it came from T cells, B-cell-depleted T cells, or PBMCs.

Under the authors' procedure: Estimation of nucleated cell counts was performed using reference gene primer amplification. The data were produced by immunoSEQ multiplex PCR, yet TCRdb's version contains in-frame clones alone and is incomplete. Clonal size and the V and J genes are those of that table, whereas D and trimming came from the DNA. The sample holds about 46,000 clones, 87% seen once. The germline V and J ends were trimmed by 5 bases and 1 base, with 8 bases remaining between them. CDR3 length equals 13 residues. Germline assignment: CDR1 SGHVS and CDR2 FNYEAQ. Sequenced sample: peripheral blood. V is TRBV7-6 and J is TRBJ1-1; a weak D match, TRBD1 (5 bases). This TCR was sampled from a human donor in a cohort sampled during active COVID-19. This CDR3 is CASSLTGNTEAFF. DNA of the CDR3: TGTGCCAGCAGCCTAACAGGGAACACTGAAGCTTTCTTT.